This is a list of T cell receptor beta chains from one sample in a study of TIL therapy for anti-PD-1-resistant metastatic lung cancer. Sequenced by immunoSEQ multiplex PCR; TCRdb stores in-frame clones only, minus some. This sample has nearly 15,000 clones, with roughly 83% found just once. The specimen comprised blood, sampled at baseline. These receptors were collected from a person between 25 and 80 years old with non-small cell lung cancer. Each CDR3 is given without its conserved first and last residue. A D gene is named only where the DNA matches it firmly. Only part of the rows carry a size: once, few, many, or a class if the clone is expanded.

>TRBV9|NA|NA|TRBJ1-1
ASSALGRNTEAF
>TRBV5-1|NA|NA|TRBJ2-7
ASSARTDSYEQY
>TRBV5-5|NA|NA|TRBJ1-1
ASSLAPGLNTEAF
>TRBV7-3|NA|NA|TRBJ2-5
ASSRTNQETQY
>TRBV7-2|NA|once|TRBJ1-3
ASGPRGNTIY
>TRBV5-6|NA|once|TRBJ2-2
ASSSAPNRENPGELF
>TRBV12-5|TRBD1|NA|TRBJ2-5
ASGPGQGDVETQY
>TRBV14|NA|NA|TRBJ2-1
ASSQGWDHNEQF
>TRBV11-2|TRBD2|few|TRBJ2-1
ASSTRLAVSSYNEQF
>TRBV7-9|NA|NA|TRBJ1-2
ASSSGTAYGYT
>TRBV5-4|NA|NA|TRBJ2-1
ASSLVARNEQF
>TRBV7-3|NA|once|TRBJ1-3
ASSPDANSGNTIY
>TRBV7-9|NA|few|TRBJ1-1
ASSQGPNTEAF
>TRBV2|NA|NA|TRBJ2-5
ASSERAGRETQY
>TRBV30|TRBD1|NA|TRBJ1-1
AWTGGVGYRNTEAF
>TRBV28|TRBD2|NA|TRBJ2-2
ASSARPRLAGATSNTGELF
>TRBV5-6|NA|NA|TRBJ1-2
ASSPDRTYGYT
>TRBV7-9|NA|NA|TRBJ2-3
ASSLRGGKHTDTQY
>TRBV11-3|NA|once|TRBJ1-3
ASSLVKSGFEARNTIY
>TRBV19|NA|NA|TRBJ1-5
ASKVLWHSNQPQH
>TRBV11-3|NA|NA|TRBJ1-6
ASSLDSDRYNSPLH
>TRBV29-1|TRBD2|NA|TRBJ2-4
SVEDRTSAALAKNIQY
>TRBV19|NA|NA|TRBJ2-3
ASSLHLDTQY
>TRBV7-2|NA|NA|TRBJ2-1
ASSSKTSSYNEQF
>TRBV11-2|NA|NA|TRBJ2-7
ASSLGFSSYEQY
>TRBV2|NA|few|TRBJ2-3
ASERSRADTQY
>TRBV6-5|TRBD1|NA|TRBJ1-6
ASSYSGTGSLTLH
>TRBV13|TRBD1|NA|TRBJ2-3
ASSPDRVYTDTQY
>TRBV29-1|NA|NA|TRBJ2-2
SVAGGSTGELF
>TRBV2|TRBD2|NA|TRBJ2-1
ASRGLAANEQF
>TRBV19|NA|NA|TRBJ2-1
ASSMRLRGNEQF
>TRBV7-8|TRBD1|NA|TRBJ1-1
ASMVRGRGDTEAF
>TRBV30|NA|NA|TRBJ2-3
AWLDGLAGSAQY
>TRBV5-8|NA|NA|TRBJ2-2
ASSLPWTPGELF
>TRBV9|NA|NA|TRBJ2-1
ASSVGGASYNEQF
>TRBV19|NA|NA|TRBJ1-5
ASSPNQPQH
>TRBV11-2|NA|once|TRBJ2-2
ASSPAGWEDTGELF
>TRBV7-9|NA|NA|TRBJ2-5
ASSDYGGLQETQY
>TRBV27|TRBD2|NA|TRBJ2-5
ASSFSRGGLGQY
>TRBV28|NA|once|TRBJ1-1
ASRWDGSNYEAF
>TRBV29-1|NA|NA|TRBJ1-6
SVADRDYNSPLH
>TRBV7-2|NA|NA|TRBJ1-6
ASTRARDVALH
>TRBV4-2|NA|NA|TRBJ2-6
ASSQDENSGANVLT
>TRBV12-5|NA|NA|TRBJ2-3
ASGPGLTTQY
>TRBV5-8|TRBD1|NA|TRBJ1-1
ASSRTGVNTEAF
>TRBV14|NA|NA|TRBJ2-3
ASSQQGWDTQY
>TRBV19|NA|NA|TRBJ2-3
ASSIRFGDTQY
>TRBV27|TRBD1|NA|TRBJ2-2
ASRQSRDRPSNTGELF
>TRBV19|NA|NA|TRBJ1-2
ASRGTRRSDGYT
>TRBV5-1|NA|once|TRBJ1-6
ASSLRDSPLH
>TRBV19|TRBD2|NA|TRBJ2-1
ASSGLAGGYNEQF
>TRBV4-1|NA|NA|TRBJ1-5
ASSHPQGSQPQH
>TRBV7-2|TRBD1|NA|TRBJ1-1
ASRTGESGAF
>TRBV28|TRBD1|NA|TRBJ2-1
ASTGTGVNNEQF
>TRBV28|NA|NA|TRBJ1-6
ASSYRARRSPLH